The present T cell receptor (beta chain) was sequenced within a study of blood T cell repertoires in COVID-19 (dated by TCRdb to 2018 to 2021). Context from the whole study: The collaborator samples originated in the United States, Italy and Spain and spanned the acute and convalescent phases of COVID-19. The prospective study material was composed of cDNA or gDNA derived from T cells, B-cell-depleted T cells, or PBMCs. The dataset comprised deeply sampled blood TCRbeta repertoires from subjects exposed to, actively infected with, or recovered from COVID-19. The repertoires were made available in a free public database intended to serve as a resource for research on the immune response to SARS-CoV-2. The samples were drawn from the first 160 participants of the ongoing ImmuneRACE study and from some 1,300 subjects provided by 6 global collaborators. Nearly every sample came with metadata listing a de-identified subject ID, COVID-19 status, age in years and sex. Where available, HLA class I and class II types were obtained from metadata supplied by the sample provider rather than from assay-based typing. Summary of the overall study and its limitations: How much clinical and demographic metadata was included differed by source and by participant, and the metadata was provided uncurated.

Its CDR3 holds 17 amino acids, cysteine through phenylalanine. Only the CDR3 region is kept as DNA, spanning 51 bases read in frame from base 1. The germline V gene supplies CDR1 KGHSH and CDR2 LQKENI. V is trimmed back by 3 bases and J by 7 bases, and the junction contains 12 bases that no gene match accounts for. Whole blood was collected in K2EDTA tubes by collaborating institutions according to the institutions' own protocols. For TCRbeta analysis, collaborators shipped samples in one of three forms: frozen whole blood, isolated PBMCs, or DNA extracted from either of those sample types. As regards this clone: Its antigen is unknown. Base qualities are not provided; no much larger clone lies one nucleotide away.

TCRbeta CDR3 regions were amplified from genomic DNA by means of the immunoSEQ Assay, a bias-controlled multiplex PCR. On the authors' methods: The number of nucleated cells in each sample was estimated by amplification of reference gene primers within the assay. To quantify the absolute abundance of each unique TCRbeta CDR3 rearrangement, sequence reads were collapsed and filtered. For each sample, productive Simpson clonality was calculated as the square root of Simpson's diversity index across productive rearrangements. The immuneACCESS repertoire file appears here via TCRdb, limited to in-frame rearrangements. These files lack a portion of the clones; in checked studies, under half of the deficit traces to unresolved V genes, and the cause of the others is not known. V and J calls and clone size are those listed in that table; D and trimming were worked out from the DNA. Within this sample are approximately 100,000 clones, with roughly four fifths of them counted one time only. Jointly, the top ten make up 4% to 6% of the sample.

The sequence was collected from a man aged 60 to 69 with acute or convalescent COVID-19. Material: peripheral blood. The chain couples TRBV18 to TRBJ1-4; 9 junctional bases match TRBD1. This receptor has the CDR3 CASSPFSSQGASEKLFF. The nucleotide sequence is given as TGTGCCAGCTCACCCTTTTCCTCACAGGGGGCGTCTGAAAAACTGTTTTTT.